Listed below are T cell receptor beta chains from one sample, sequenced in a study of T cell responses to AZD1222 COVID-19 vaccine. Measured with immunoSEQ multiplex PCR; TCRdb has only the in-frame clones, and not every one. The table includes about 150,000 clones, roughly 90% detected once. Sequencing was performed on peripheral blood, taken 28 days after the second AZD1222 dose. The receptors were gathered from an adult who received the AZD1222 COVID-19 vaccine. The CDR3 runs from the conserved cysteine through the conserved F or W. The order of the fields is CDR3 protein, CDR3 DNA, V gene, J gene, D gene. D genes are given only for firm matches.

CDR3aa: CASSIPRGLYNEQFF
CDR3nt: TGTGCCAGCAGCATTCCTAGGGGCCTCTACAATGAGCAGTTCTTC
v_gene: TRBV7-9
j_gene: TRBJ2-1
d_gene: NA

CDR3aa: CASRPRPREKNTEAFF
CDR3nt: TGTGCCAGCAGACCCAGGCCCAGAGAGAAGAACACTGAAGCTTTCTTT
v_gene: TRBV21-1
j_gene: TRBJ1-1
d_gene: NA

CDR3aa: CASSSRQDTEAFF
CDR3nt: TGTGCCAGCAGTTCCCGACAGGACACTGAAGCTTTCTTT
v_gene: TRBV2
j_gene: TRBJ1-1
d_gene: NA

CDR3aa: CASSLSPGGGYTF
CDR3nt: TGTGCCAGCAGTTTATCGCCAGGAGGCGGCTACACCTTC
v_gene: TRBV27
j_gene: TRBJ1-2
d_gene: NA

CDR3aa: CASSRDGYEQYF
CDR3nt: TGTGCCAGCAGTCGGGACGGTTACGAGCAGTACTTC
v_gene: TRBV12-3/TRBV12-4
j_gene: TRBJ2-7
d_gene: NA

CDR3aa: CASSEGTGETQYF
CDR3nt: TGTGCCAGCAGTGAGGGGACAGGAGAGACCCAGTACTTC
v_gene: TRBV6-1
j_gene: TRBJ2-5
d_gene: TRBD1

CDR3aa: CASSSDQGGRQYF
CDR3nt: TGTGCCAGCAGTTCGGACCAGGGGGGGCGTCAGTACTTC
v_gene: TRBV6-2/TRBV6-3
j_gene: TRBJ2-5
d_gene: NA

CDR3aa: CASRGQGDNQPQHF
CDR3nt: TGTGCCAGCAGAGGACAGGGGGACAATCAGCCCCAGCATTTT
v_gene: TRBV6-5
j_gene: TRBJ1-5
d_gene: TRBD1

CDR3aa: CASSQQGSNQPQHF
CDR3nt: TGTGCCAGCAGCCAACAGGGTAGCAATCAGCCCCAGCATTTT
v_gene: TRBV3-1/TRBV3-2
j_gene: TRBJ1-5
d_gene: NA

CDR3aa: CSAVGRYRGDDTEAFF
CDR3nt: TGCAGCGCCGTTGGCAGGTACAGGGGAGATGACACTGAAGCTTTCTTT
v_gene: TRBV29-1
j_gene: TRBJ1-1
d_gene: TRBD1

CDR3aa: CASSSPGQGANTIYF
CDR3nt: TGTGCCAGCAGTTCTCCGGGACAGGGGGCGAACACCATATATTTT
v_gene: TRBV6-5
j_gene: TRBJ1-3
d_gene: TRBD1

CDR3aa: CATSSIQSFNTEAFF
CDR3nt: TGTGCCACCAGCAGCATACAGAGCTTTAACACTGAAGCTTTCTTT
v_gene: TRBV15
j_gene: TRBJ1-1
d_gene: NA

CDR3aa: CASSIIGGARNEQFF
CDR3nt: TGTGCCAGTAGTATAATCGGCGGGGCTAGAAATGAGCAGTTCTTC
v_gene: TRBV19
j_gene: TRBJ2-1
d_gene: NA

CDR3aa: CASKGGREDYNEQFF
CDR3nt: TGTGCCAGCAAAGGGGGGCGGGAGGACTACAATGAGCAGTTCTTC
v_gene: TRBV6-5
j_gene: TRBJ2-1
d_gene: TRBD2